Each of the 8 T cell receptor beta chains below was sequenced from the same sample in a study of CD8 T cells in Susac syndrome (dated by TCRdb to between 2018 and 2021). The receptor library was made with the immunoSEQ multiplex PCR assay. RNA was extracted using the RNeasy kit, and roughly 0.45 to 1 ug of the RNA was reverse transcribed with random hexamers. Using fastp at Q25 and MiXCR, TCRdb reprocessed the public reads and kept productive beta chains. Every CDR3 protein is listed once, alongside the most common genes and DNA of its rows. Present in this sample are 95,000 to 150,000 distinct CDR3 sequences, about 95% of which were seen just once. Roughly 0.087% of the sample is held by the ten biggest clonotypes. The sample taken for sequencing was CD4+ T cells from PBMCs. These receptors all stem from a human donor in good health.

The chain carries TRBV2 and TRBJ2-3; the match to TRBD1 covers 7 bases. Looked up from germline, CDR1 is SNHLY and CDR2 is FYNNEI. The CDR3 length is 14 residues. V was pared by 8 bases and J by 1 base, with 6 bases of the junction left unmatched. The CDR3 spells CASSTGVGTDTQYF. CDR3 sequence (DNA): TGTGCCAGCTCCACAGGGGTCGGCACAGATACGCAGTATTTT.

The chain uses TRBV27 and TRBJ2-3; unclear D gene. The V end was cut by 6 bases, the J end by 3 bases, with 10 bases between. The germline CDR1 and CDR2 sequences are MNHEY and SMNVEV (reference sequence). This CDR3 region has 13 residues. CDR3: CASSFVGTDTQYF. The CDR3 nucleotides read TGTGCCAGCAGCTTTGTGGGGACAGATACGCAGTATTTT.

The chain carries TRBV2 and TRBJ1-2; D remains ambiguous. Deletions cut 1 base from V and 2 bases from J, with 8 bases between. Germline CDR1 SNHLY, CDR2 FYNNEI. There are 14 residues in the CDR3. The CDR3 reads CASSEGQANYGYTF. The CDR3 DNA reads TGTGCCAGCAGTGAAGGCCAGGCCAACTATGGCTACACCTTC. The full variable domain, rest sourced from reference TRBV2 and TRBJ1-2, is EPEVTQTPSHQVTQMGQEVILRCVPISNHLYFYWYRQILGQKVEFLVSFYNNEISEKSEIFDDQFSVERPDGSNFTLKIRSTKLEDSAMYFCASSEGQANYGYTFGSGTRLTVV.

This chain links TRBV20-1 with TRBJ2-1, with D tentatively TRBD1 (6 bases). Trimming left V 0 bases short and J 5 bases short, with 14 bases between. The CDR3 totals 15 residues. CDR1 is DFQATT and CDR2 is SNEGSKA in the germline V gene (reference sequence). CDR3 sequence reads: CSARDWGLSNNEQFF. For the CDR3, the DNA is TGCAGTGCTAGAGATTGGGGGCTGAGTAACAATGAGCAGTTCTTC.

The chain couples TRBV19 to TRBJ2-2; 9 bases agree with TRBD1. The germline V gene has CDR1 LNHDA and CDR2 SQIVND (reference sequence). The trim removed 7 bases at V and 6 bases at J, leaving 15 bases unmatched. This CDR3 is built from 17 residues. CDR3 residues: CASTPRTGTGRSGELFF. Here the CDR3 DNA reads TGTGCCAGTACCCCGAGGACCGGGACAGGGAGGTCCGGGGAGCTGTTTTTT.

The rearrangement uses TRBV20-1 and TRBJ2-3; a weak D match, TRBD2 (5 bases). This CDR3 is 17 amino acids long. Deletions cut 1 base from V and 2 bases from J, with 19 bases between. Per the germline V gene, CDR1 is DFQATT and CDR2 is SNEGSKA (reference sequence). The CDR3: CSARVPLGKRVTDTQYF. In DNA form, the CDR3 reads TGCAGTGCTAGAGTTCCCCTAGGGAAGAGGGTCACAGATACGCAGTATTTT.

The chain carries TRBV29-1 and TRBJ2-3; TRBD2 matches at 8 bases. The germline V gene encodes CDR1 SQVTM and CDR2 ANQGSEA. The ends lost 7 bases at V and 4 bases at J; junction bases unmatched: 10. CDR3 length: 14 amino acids. CDR3 bases: TGCAGCGCCGGGACTAGTCGGGGGCCAGATACGCAGTATTTT. This gives the protein CSAGTSRGPDTQYF.

The chain couples TRBV2 to TRBJ2-4, with D possibly being TRBD2 (5 bases). V gave up 3 bases and J gave up 8 bases, with 11 bases separating them. The CDR3 sequence is 13 residues long. Per the germline V gene, CDR1 is SNHLY and CDR2 is FYNNEI. CDR3 amino acids: CASSERSGDIQYF. CDR3 nucleotide sequence: TGTGCCAGCAGTGAGAGGAGCGGTGACATTCAGTACTTC.